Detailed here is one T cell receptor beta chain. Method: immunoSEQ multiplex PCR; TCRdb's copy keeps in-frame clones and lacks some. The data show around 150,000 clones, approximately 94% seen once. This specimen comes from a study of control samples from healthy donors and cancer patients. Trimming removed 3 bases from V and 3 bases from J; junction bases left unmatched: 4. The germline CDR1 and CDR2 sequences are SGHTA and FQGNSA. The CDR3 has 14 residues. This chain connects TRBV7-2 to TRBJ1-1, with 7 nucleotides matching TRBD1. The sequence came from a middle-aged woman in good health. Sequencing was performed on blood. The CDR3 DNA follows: TGTGCCAGCAGCTTCCGGGACAGTTACACTGAAGCTTTCTTT. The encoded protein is CASSFRDSYTEAFF.